This T cell receptor (beta chain) is drawn from a study of blood T cells in healthy people across ages. Findings and caveats of the study: More naive CD4+ cells and higher diversity marked long-lived donors relative to aged donors.

Donors were systemically healthy Caucasian individuals from Russia aged 6 to 90 years. On this clonotype itself: The antigen is unknown.

A second PCR, run for roughly 7 to 11 cycles, used a sample-barcoded 5' primer plus a J-beta primer mix. TCRdb fed the 5' RACE reads into MiXCR, producing one record per CDR3 protein. The sample consists of around 1,800,000 distinct CDR3 sequences, about two fifths of them appearing once. The sample comprised blood. The receptor's source is a human donor in good health.

The CDR3 reads CASSRVRGTNNEQFF. As DNA, the CDR3 is TGCGCCAGCAGTAGAGTGCGGGGGACGAACAATGAGCAGTTCTTC. This chain joins TRBV10-2 and TRBJ2-1, with TRBD2 matching 7 bases. Germline CDR1 WSHSY, CDR2 SAAADI. Trimming removed 5 bases from V and 5 bases from J; junction bases left unmatched: 9. The CDR3 is 15 residues long.